This T cell receptor beta chain comes out of a study of cytomegalovirus exposure and HLA in healthy donors. Whole-study findings and limits: Another analysis was done later, and it associated 15,000 or so TCR beta sequences with HLA alleles at 0.05 false discovery rate.

Germline V gene lookup returns CDR1 SEHNR and CDR2 FQNEAQ (reference sequence). CDR3 length: 15 amino acids. Deletions cut 6 bases from V and 1 base from J, with 15 bases between. In the PCR, 60 Vbeta and 13 Jbeta primers were used. As processed by the authors: Later analysis identified tens of millions of unique TCR beta chains, around 10 million shared. Repertoires were generated with immunoSEQ multiplex PCR, while TCRdb's copy carries only in-frame clones and drops some. V and J calls and clone size follow that table, whereas D and trimming were derived from the DNA. The sample records some 200,000 clones, roughly 84% being singletons. With respect to this clone: Its cognate antigen is unknown.

This sequence joins TRBV7-9 and TRBJ1-1, with D possibly being TRBD1 (6 bases). The specimen was PBMCs. The receptor was isolated from a man in his fifties in good health and CMV-seronegative. CDR3 amino acids: CASSTQGVGNTEAFF. The CDR3 DNA reads as TGTGCCAGCAGTACACAGGGAGTCGGGAACACTGAAGCTTTCTTT.